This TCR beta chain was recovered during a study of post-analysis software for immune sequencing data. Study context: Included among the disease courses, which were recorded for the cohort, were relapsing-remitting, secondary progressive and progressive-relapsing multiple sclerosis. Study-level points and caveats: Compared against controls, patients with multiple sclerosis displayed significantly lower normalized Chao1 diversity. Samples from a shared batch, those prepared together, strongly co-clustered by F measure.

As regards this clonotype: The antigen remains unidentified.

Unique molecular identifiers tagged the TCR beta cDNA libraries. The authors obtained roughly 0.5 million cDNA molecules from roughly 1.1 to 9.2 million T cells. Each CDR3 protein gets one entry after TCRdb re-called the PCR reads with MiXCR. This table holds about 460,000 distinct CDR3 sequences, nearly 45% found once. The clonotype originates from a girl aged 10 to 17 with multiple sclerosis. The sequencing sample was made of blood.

CDR3 protein: CASSLPPGQTPQETQYF. The CDR3 DNA reads TGTGCCAGCAGCTTACCCCCGGGACAGACACCACAAGAGACCCAGTACTTC. The chain combines TRBV7-9 with TRBJ2-5; 7 bases map to TRBD1. CDR1 is SEHNR and CDR2 is FQNEAQ in the germline V gene (reference sequence). The CDR3 has 17 residues. Germline trimming cut 2 bases from V and 2 bases from J; bases unmatched to any gene: 11. The whole variable domain, remainder taken from reference TRBV7-9 and TRBJ2-5, is DTGVSQNPRHKITKRGQNVTFRCDPISEHNRLYWYRQTLGQGPEFLTYFQNEAQLEKSRLLSDRFSAERPKGSFSTLEIQRTEQGDSAMYLCASSLPPGQTPQETQYFGPGTRLLVL.